This T cell receptor (beta chain) was retrieved from a study of OX40 agonist ivuxolimab in advanced cancers. Across the study: The study gave patients intravenous ivuxolimab at 0.01 to 10 mg/kg every 2 weeks. Those enrolled were 80% to 85% male, with a mean age of roughly 60 years and ages from about 20 to 85.

Looked up from germline, CDR1 is SGHVS and CDR2 is FQNEAQ. The CDR3 is 13 amino acids. Trimming took off 3 bases at V and 4 bases at J, with 9 bases between the two ends. Repertoires were generated with immunoSEQ multiplex PCR, while TCRdb's copy carries only in-frame clones and drops some. In the table there are more than 40,000 clones, 70% to 85% of which are singletons. The origin of this receptor is an adult with an advanced solid tumor such as melanoma, head and neck, liver or kidney cancer. The input for sequencing was CD4+ or CD8+ T cells sorted from blood, taken in a trial of the OX40 agonist ivuxolimab. The chain joins TRBV7-8 to TRBJ2-5; D may be TRBD1 (5 bases). CDR3 protein: CASSFSGRETQYF. CDR3 sequence (DNA): TGTGCCAGCAGCTTTTCAGGGCGAGAGACCCAGTACTTC.